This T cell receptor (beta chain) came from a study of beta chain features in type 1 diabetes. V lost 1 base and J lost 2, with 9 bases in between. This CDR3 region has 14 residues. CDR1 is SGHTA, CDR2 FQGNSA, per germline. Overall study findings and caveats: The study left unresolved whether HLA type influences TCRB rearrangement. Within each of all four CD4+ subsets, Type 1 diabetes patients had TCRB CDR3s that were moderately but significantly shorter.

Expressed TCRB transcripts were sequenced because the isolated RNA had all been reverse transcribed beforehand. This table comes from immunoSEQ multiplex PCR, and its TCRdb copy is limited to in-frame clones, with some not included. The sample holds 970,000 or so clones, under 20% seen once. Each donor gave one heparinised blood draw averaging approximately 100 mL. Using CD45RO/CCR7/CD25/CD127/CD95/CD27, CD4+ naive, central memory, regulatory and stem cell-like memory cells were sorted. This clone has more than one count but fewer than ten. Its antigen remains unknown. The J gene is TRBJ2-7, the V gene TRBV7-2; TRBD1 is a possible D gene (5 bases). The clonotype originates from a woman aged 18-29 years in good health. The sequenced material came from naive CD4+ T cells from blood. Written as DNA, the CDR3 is TGTGCCAGCAGCTTAGGGGGCACGACCTACGAGCAGTACTTC. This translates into CASSLGGTTYEQYF. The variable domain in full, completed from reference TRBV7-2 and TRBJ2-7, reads GAGVSQSPSNKVTEKGKDVELRCDPISGHTALYWYRQSLGQGLEFLIYFQGNSAPDKSGLPSDRFSAERTGGSVSTLTIQRTQQEDSAVYLCASSLGGTTYEQYFGPGTRLTVT.